These 17 T cell receptor beta chains were sequenced from one sample in a study of beta chain features in type 1 diabetes. The entirety of the isolated RNA underwent reverse transcription, so expressed TCRB transcripts were sequenced. The method was immunoSEQ multiplex PCR; TCRdb's version includes in-frame clones alone and lacks a portion of them. The sample includes 130,000 or so clones, around a tenth of them seen just once. The sequencing sample was made of central memory CD4+ T cells from blood. The source is a man in his late teens or twenties in good health.

This clone was seen a few times. This chain joins TRBV10-3 and TRBJ1-2; 9 bases are a match to TRBD1. The V and J ends lost 5 bases and 8 bases, in that order; junction bases with no gene match: 12. This CDR3 region has 15 residues. Germline V gene sequence: CDR1 ENHRY, CDR2 SYGVKD. This CDR3 is CAISPSGQGGSGYTF. In DNA form, the CDR3 reads TGTGCCATCAGTCCCTCGGGACAGGGAGGCTCCGGCTACACCTTC.

The V and J genes are TRBV2 and TRBJ2-7, with D possibly matching TRBD1 (6 bases). Trimming pared 8 bases from V and 1 base from J, leaving 15 bases between. CDR1 is SNHLY, CDR2 FYNNEI, per germline. The CDR3 is made up of 14 amino acids. In DNA form, the CDR3 reads TGTGCCAGCTGTCTACAGGGTTCTTCCTACGAGCAGTACTTC. Its protein product is CASCLQGSSYEQYF.

This clone has only a few counts. V and J are TRBV7-9 and TRBJ1-2, with D possibly matching TRBD1 (5 bases). The CDR3 contains 14 residues. Germline loops: CDR1 SEHNR, CDR2 FQNEAQ (reference sequence). The V and J ends lost 1 base and 0 bases respectively, with 6 bases between them. CDR3 in amino acids: CASSLGTTNYGYTF. As DNA, the CDR3 is TGTGCCAGCAGCTTAGGGACAACTAACTATGGCTACACCTTC.

The chain recombines TRBV5-1 with TRBJ1-1; D ambiguous. Germline CDR1 SGHRS, CDR2 YFSETQ. V was clipped by 0 bases and J by 2 bases, with 14 bases between them. The CDR3 has 16 residues. CDR3 amino acids: CASSLEWMSGNTEAFF. DNA for the CDR3: TGCGCCAGCAGCTTGGAATGGATGTCAGGAAACACTGAAGCTTTCTTT.

The genes are TRBV2 and TRBJ1-5; 10 bases agree with TRBD1. The V and J ends lost 6 bases and 4 bases, in that order; junction bases with no gene match: 6. The CDR3 consists of 15 residues. The V gene's germline CDR1 is SNHLY and CDR2 FYNNEI. DNA for the CDR3: TGTGCCAGCAGCGGCCCGGACAGGGGGAATCAGCCCCAGCATTTT. Translating gives CASSGPDRGNQPQHF.

As regards this clone: In the same sample, other DNA sequences code for this CDR3. This chain connects TRBV15 to TRBJ2-3, with D possibly being TRBD1 (5 bases). The germline V and J ends were trimmed by 0 bases and 2 bases, with 12 bases remaining between them. CDR3 size: 16 residues. The V gene's germline CDR1 is LNHNV and CDR2 YYDKDF (reference sequence). The CDR3 region has the DNA TGTGCCACCAGCAGAGATGGGGCCGGCTACACAGATACGCAGTATTTT. It yields the protein CATSRDGAGYTDTQYF.

This clone has just a few counts. This chain links TRBV5-4 with TRBJ2-2; 8 bases map to TRBD1. The V gene's germline CDR1 is SGHNT and CDR2 YYREEE (reference sequence). The CDR3 consists of 17 residues. Losses at the gene ends were 0 bases for V and 7 bases for J; bases not matched to a gene: 11. The CDR3 nucleotides read TGTGCCAGCAGCTTGGAGATAGGCAGGGGGCTAAGCGGGGAGCTGTTTTTT. Translated: CASSLEIGRGLSGELFF.

This clone was seen a few times. This chain's CDR3 is CASSNRTGPDTQYF. The DNA for the CDR3 is TGCGCCAGCAGCAACCGGACAGGCCCAGATACGCAGTATTTT. The genes are TRBV5-1 and TRBJ2-3; 7 bases are shared with TRBD1. With 4 bases clipped from V and 4 bases from J, the junction kept 6 bases outside the gene matches. The CDR3 is 14 residues long. Per germline, CDR1 SGHRS and CDR2 YFSETQ.

CDR3 loop: CASTPGQGAVGELFF. DNA for the CDR3: TGTGCCAGCACTCCGGGACAGGGGGCAGTGGGGGAGCTGTTTTTT. The rearrangement uses TRBV6-1 and TRBJ2-2, with 12 bases fitting TRBD1. There are 15 residues in the CDR3. J gave up 8 bases and V 7 bases, and 8 bases lay outside the gene matches. Germline V gives CDR1 MNHNS, CDR2 SASEGT.

This clone was seen a few times. The chain uses TRBV19 and TRBJ2-3, with 8 positions matching TRBD1. The V gene end was trimmed by 7 bases and the J gene end by 5 bases; junction bases not matched to a gene: 14. This CDR3 has 16 residues. The V gene's germline CDR1 is LNHDA and CDR2 SQIVND (reference sequence). In DNA form, the CDR3 reads TGTGCCAGTACCTCCTCCGGGACAGGCGTCGGAGATACGCAGTATTTT. It encodes CASTSSGTGVGDTQYF.

This clone was recorded a few times. The chain joins TRBV28 to TRBJ1-2; 10 bases line up with TRBD1. The CDR3 totals 13 residues. V trimming: 3 bases; J trimming: 7 bases; junction bases outside the gene matches: 2. Germline CDR1 and CDR2: MDHEN and SYDVKM. In nucleotides, the CDR3 is TGTGCCAGCAGTTTCAGGACAGGGGGTGGCTACACCTTC. This sequence encodes CASSFRTGGGYTF.

This clone turned up a few times. The chain joins TRBV4-2 to TRBJ1-2; D might be TRBD1 (6 bases). This CDR3 spans 14 amino acids. Germline V CDR1 and CDR2: LGHNA, YNFKEQ. V lost 6 bases and J 5 bases, leaving 16 bases between the germline ends. The CDR3 nucleotides read TGTGCCAGCAGGGTGGGGGCGGGGGCTTATGGCTACACCTTC. This encodes CASRVGAGAYGYTF.

CDR3 coding DNA: TGTGCCAGCAGCTTAGCGGGACAAGGAGAGACCCAGTACTTC. It specifies CASSLAGQGETQYF. The chain uses TRBV7-8 and TRBJ2-5, with D possibly being TRBD1 (6 bases). This CDR3 is 14 amino acids long. The germline V gene has CDR1 SGHVS and CDR2 FQNEAQ. V lost 0 bases and J lost 4, with 9 bases in between.

This clone was observed a few times. J is TRBJ2-1 and V is TRBV10-3; 8 bases agree with TRBD1. CDR3 size: 15 residues. With 5 bases clipped from V and 5 bases from J, the junction kept 8 bases outside the gene matches. The germline CDR1 and CDR2 sequences are ENHRY and SYGVKD. CDR3 amino acids: CAISKQGGKDNEQFF. The CDR3 DNA is TGTGCCATCAGTAAACAGGGGGGTAAGGACAATGAGCAGTTCTTC.

This clone has only a few counts. This sequence joins TRBV6-6 and TRBJ1-1; TRBD1 might be the D (5 bases). CDR3 length: 12 residues. Germline CDR1 MNHNY, CDR2 SVGAGI (reference sequence). V dropped 4 bases and J dropped 8 bases, with 11 bases sitting between them. CDR3 amino acids: CASSFRQQEAFF. The DNA of the CDR3 is TGTGCCAGCAGTTTTAGACAGCAGGAAGCTTTCTTT.

This clone occurred a few times. The V and J genes are TRBV7-2 and TRBJ1-4; D may be TRBD1 (5 bases). Germline CDR1 and CDR2: SGHTA and FQGNSA. V was clipped by 6 bases and J by 3 bases, with 11 bases between them. The CDR3 covers 14 residues. The chain's CDR3 is CASSRQTSNEKLFF. CDR3 coding DNA: TGTGCCAGCAGTCGACAGACTTCTAATGAAAAACTGTTTTTT.

This clone was observed a handful of times. The chain links TRBV7-2 to TRBJ2-7, with 7 bases identical to TRBD1. Germline V lookup: CDR1 SGHTA, CDR2 FQGNSA. The CDR3 runs to 13 residues. Losses at the gene ends were 5 bases for V and 3 bases for J; bases not matched to a gene: 4. The CDR3, as DNA: TGTGCCAGCAGCCAGGGGACAGTCTACGAGCAGTACTTC. Amino acids: CASSQGTVYEQYF.